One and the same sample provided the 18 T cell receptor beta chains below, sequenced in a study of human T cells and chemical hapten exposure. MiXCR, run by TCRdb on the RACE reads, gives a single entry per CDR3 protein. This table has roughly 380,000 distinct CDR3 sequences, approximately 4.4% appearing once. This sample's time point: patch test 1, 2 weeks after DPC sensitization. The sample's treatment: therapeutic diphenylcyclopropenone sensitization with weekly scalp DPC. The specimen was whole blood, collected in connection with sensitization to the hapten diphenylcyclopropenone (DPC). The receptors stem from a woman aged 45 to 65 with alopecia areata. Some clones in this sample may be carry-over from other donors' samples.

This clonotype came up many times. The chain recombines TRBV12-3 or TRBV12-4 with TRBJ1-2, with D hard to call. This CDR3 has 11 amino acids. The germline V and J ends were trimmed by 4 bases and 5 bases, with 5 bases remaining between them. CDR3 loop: CASSWSYGYTF. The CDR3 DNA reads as TGTGCCAGCAGTTGGAGTTATGGCTACACCTTC.

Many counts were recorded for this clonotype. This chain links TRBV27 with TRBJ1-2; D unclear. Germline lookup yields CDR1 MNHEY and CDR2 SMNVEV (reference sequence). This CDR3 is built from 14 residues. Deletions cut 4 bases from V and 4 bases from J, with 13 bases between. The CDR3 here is CASSSGVATYGYTF. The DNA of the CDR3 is TGTGCCAGCAGTTCCGGAGTGGCCACCTATGGCTACACCTTC.

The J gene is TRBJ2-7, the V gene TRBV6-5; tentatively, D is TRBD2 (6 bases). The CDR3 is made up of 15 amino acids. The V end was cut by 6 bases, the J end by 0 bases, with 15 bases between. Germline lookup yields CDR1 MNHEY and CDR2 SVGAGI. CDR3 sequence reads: CASSPGSYSSYEQYF. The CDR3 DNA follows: TGTGCCAGCAGCCCCGGGAGCTACAGCTCCTACGAGCAGTACTTC.

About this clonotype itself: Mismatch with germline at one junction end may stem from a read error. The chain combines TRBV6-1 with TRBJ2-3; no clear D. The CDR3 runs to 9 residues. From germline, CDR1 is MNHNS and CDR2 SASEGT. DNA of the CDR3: TGCACCCTTACAGATACGCAGTATTTT. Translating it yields CTLTDTQYF.

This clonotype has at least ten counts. The CDR3 DNA reads TGTGCCAGCCCGGGGGGCCTGGGACTCGATGAAGAGACCCAGTACTTC. Its protein is CASPGGLGLDEETQYF. The chain has TRBV27 and TRBJ2-5; D might be TRBD2 (7 bases). Germline CDR1 is MNHEY and CDR2 is SMNVEV (reference sequence). CDR3 length equals 16 residues. With 8 bases removed from V and 3 bases from J, the gap between germline ends came to 22 bases.

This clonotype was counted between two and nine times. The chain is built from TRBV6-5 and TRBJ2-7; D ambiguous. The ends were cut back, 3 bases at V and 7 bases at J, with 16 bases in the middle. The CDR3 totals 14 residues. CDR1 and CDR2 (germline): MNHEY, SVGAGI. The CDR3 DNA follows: TGTGCCAGCAGTTATGGCCTGGATTTTGGTGAGCAGTACTTC. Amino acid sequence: CASSYGLDFGEQYF.

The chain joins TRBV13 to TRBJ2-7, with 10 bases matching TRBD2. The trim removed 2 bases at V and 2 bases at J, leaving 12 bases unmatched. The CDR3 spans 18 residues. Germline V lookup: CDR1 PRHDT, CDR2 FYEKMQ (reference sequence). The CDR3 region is CASSLSLLAGARTYEQYF. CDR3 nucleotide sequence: TGTGCCAGCAGCTTAAGTTTGCTAGCGGGGGCCCGAACCTACGAGCAGTACTTC.

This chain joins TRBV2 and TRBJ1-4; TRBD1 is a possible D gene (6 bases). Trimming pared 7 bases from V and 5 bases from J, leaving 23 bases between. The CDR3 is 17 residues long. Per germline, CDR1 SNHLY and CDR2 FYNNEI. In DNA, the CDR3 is TGTGCCAGCATGCGAGTACTCCGGGACATTGGGAATGAAAAACTGTTTTTT. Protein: CASMRVLRDIGNEKLFF.

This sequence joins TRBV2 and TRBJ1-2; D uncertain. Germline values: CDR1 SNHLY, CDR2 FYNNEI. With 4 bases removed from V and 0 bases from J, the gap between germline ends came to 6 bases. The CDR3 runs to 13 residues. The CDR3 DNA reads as TGTGCCAGCAGTGGGACGGCTAACTATGGCTACACCTTC. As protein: CASSGTANYGYTF.

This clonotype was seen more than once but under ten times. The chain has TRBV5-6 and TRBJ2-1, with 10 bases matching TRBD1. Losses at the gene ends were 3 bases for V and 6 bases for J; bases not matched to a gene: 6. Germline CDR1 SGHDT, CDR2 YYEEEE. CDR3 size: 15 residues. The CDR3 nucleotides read TGTGCCAGCAGCTCCGGGACAGGGGAGGGCAATGAGCAGTTCTTC. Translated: CASSSGTGEGNEQFF.

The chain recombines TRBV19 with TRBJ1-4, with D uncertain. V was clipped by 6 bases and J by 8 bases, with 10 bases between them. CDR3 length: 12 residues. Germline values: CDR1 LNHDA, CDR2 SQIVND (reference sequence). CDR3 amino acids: CASRANGEKLFF. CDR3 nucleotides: TGTGCCAGTAGGGCTAACGGGGAAAAACTGTTTTTT.

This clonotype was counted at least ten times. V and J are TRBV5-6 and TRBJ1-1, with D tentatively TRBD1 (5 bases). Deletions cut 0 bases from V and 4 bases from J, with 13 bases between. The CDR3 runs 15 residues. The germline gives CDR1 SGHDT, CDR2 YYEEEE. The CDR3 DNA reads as TGTGCCAGCAGCTTGGGTGTGGGGGGAAGCACTGAAGCTTTCTTT. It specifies CASSLGVGGSTEAFF.

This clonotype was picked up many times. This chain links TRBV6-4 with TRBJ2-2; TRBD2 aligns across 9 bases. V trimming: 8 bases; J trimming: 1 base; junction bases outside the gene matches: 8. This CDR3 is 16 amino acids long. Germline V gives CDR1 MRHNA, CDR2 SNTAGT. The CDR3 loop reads CASRMLAGQNTGELFF. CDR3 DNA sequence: TGTGCCAGCCGAATGCTAGCGGGACAGAACACCGGGGAGCTGTTTTTT.

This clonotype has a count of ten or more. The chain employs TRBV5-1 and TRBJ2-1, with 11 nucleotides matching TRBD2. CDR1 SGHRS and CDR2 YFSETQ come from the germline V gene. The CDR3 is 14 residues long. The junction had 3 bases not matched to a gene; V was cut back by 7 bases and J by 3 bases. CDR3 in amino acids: CASRLAGYYNEQFF. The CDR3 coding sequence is TGCGCCAGCCGACTAGCGGGGTACTACAATGAGCAGTTCTTC.

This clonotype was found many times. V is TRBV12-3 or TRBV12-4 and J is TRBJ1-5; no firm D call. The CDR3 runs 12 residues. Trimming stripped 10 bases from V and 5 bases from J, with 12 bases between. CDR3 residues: CATTLGDQPQHF. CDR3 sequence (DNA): TGTGCCACCACCCTAGGCGATCAGCCCCAGCATTTT.

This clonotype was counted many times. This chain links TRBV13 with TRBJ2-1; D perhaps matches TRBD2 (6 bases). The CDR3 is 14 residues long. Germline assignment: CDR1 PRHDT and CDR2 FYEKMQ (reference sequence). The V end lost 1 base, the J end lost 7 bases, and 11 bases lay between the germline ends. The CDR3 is CASSLAGDGNEQFF. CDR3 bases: TGTGCCAGCAGCTTAGCGGGAGATGGGAATGAGCAGTTCTTC. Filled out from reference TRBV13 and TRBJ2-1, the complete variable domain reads AAGVIQSPRHLIKEKRETATLKCYPIPRHDTVYWYQQGPGQDPQFLISFYEKMQSDKGSIPDRFSAQQFSDYHSELNMSSLELGDSALYFCASSLAGDGNEQFFGPGTRLTVL.

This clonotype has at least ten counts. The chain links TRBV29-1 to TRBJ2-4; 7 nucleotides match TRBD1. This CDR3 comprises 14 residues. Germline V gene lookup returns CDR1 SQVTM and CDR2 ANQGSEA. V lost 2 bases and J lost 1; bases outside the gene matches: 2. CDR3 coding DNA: TGCAGCGTTGAATACAGGGGTGCCAAAAACATTCAGTACTTC. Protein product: CSVEYRGAKNIQYF.

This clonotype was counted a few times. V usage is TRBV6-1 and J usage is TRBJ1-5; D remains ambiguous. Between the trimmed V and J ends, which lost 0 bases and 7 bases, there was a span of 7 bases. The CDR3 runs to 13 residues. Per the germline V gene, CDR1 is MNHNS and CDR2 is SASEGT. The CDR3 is CASSEALGQPQHF. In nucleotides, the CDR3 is TGTGCCAGCAGTGAAGCACTAGGGCAGCCCCAGCATTTT.